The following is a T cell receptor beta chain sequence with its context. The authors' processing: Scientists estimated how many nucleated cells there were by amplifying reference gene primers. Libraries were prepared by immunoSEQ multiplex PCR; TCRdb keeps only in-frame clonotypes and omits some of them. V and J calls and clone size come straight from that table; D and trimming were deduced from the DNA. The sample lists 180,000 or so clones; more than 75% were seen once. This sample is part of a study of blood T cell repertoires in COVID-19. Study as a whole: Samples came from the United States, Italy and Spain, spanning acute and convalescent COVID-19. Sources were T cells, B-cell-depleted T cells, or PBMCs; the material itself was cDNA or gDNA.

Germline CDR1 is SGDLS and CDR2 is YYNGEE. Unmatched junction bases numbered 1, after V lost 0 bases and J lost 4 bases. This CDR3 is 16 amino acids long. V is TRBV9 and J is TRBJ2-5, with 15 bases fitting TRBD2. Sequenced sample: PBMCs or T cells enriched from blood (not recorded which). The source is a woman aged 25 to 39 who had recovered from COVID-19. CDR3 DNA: TGTGCCAGCAGCGTAGCGGGACTAGCGGGAGGAGAGACCCAGTACTTC. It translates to CASSVAGLAGGETQYF. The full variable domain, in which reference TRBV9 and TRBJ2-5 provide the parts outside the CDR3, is DSGVTQTPKHLITATGQRVTLRCSPRSGDLSVYWYQQSLDQGLQFLIQYYNGEERAKGNILERFSAQQFPDLHSELNLSSLELGDSALYFCASSVAGLAGGETQYFGPGTRLLVL.